The entry below gives a single T cell receptor (beta chain) sequence along with its context. This record belongs to a study of human T cells and chemical hapten exposure. Indicated time point: pre-sensitization, week 0. The treatment denotes: therapeutic diphenylcyclopropenone sensitization with weekly scalp DPC. Per the germline V gene, CDR1 is WNHNN and CDR2 is SYGVQD (reference sequence). The CDR3 spans 13 residues. With 3 bases removed from V and 3 bases from J, the gap between germline ends came to 8 bases. Library preparation tagged each individual cDNA molecule with a unique molecular identifier. TCRdb itself ran the RACE reads through MiXCR, one entry per CDR3 protein. The sample records a few hundred thousand distinct CDR3 sequences, around 7.7% being singletons.

V and J are TRBV10-1 and TRBJ1-2; D remains ambiguous. This sequence originates from a man between 18 and 35 years old with alopecia areata. Some clones in this sample may be carry-over from other donors' samples. Sequenced material: whole blood, taken in connection with sensitization to the hapten diphenylcyclopropenone (DPC). The CDR3 nucleotides are TGCGCCAGCAGTGAAGGGCCCTACTATGGCTACACCTTC. It translates to CASSEGPYYGYTF.